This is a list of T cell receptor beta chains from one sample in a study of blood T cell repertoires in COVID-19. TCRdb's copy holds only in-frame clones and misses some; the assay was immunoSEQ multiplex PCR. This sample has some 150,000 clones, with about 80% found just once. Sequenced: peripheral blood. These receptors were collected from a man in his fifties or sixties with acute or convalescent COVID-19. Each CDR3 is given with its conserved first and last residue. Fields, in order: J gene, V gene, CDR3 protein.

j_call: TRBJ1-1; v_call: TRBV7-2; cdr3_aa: CASSSLRDRVSEAFF
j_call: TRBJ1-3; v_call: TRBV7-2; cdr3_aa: CASSLQGLSGNTIYF
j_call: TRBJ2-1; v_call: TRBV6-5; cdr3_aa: CASSYDQRGSYNEQFF
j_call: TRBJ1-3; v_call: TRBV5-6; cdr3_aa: CASSVWGLRGNTIYF
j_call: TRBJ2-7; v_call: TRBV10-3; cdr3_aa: CAINDLAGAREQYF
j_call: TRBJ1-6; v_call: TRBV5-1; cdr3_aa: CASSGGTSYNSPLHF
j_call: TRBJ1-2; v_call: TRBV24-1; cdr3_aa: CATSANSPFGYTF
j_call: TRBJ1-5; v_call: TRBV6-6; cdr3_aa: CASSPSAVLRQPQHF
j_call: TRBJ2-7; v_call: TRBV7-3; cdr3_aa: CASSTTGIQNEQYF
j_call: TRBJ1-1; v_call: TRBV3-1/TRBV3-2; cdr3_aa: CASSPALRDRGPAFF
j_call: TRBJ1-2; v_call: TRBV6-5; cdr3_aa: CASSADRVSGYTF
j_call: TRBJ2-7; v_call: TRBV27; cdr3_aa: CASSLFARTYEQYF
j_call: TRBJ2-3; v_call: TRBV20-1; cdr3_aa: CSASLSSGSTDTQYF
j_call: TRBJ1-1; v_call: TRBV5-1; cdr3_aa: CASSRQTLDMNTEAFF
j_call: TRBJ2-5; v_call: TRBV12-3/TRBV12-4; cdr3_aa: CASTPLGGETQYF
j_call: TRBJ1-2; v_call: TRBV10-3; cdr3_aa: CAISDSPPGEGYGYTF
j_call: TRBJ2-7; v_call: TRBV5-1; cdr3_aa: CASRLGVAGSYEQYF
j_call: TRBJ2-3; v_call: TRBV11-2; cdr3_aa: CASSLAGIPDTQYF
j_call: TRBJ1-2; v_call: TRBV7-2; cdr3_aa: CASSLAGGKSYGYTF
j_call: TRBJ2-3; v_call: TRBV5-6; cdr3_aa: CASSPGENTQYF
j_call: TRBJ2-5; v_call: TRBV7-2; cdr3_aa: CASSLIGWAGETQYF
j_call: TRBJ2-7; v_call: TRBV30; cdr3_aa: CAWSGKTASYEQYF
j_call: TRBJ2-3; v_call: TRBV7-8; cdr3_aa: CASSLTGDTQYF
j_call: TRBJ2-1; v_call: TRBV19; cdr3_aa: CASSEEGSYNEQFF
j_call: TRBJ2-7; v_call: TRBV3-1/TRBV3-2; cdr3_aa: CASSQDLSPGYSYEQYF
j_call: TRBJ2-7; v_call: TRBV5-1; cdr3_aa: CASSLLSDSYEQYF
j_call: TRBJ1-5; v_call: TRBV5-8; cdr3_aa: CASSWVGGKQPQHF
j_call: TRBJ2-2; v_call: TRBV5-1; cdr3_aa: CASSLDPAGNTGELFF
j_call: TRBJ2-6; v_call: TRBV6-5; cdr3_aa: CASSFPTGSGANVLTF
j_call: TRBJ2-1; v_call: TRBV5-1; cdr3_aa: CASSFQGVSQYNEQFF
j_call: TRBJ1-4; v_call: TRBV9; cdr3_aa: CASSVVGGPDEKLFF
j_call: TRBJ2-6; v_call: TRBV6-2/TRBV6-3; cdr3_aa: CASSYPGGGANVLTF
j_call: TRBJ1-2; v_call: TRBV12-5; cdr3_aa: CASGLVLGGALGYGYTF
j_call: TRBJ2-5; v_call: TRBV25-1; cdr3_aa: CASSESIVGGQETQYF
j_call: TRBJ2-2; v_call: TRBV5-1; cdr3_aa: CASSADRMGTGELFF
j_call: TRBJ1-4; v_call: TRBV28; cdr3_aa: CASSISGSANEKLFF
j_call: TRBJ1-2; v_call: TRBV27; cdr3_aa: CASSSPRYRAIYGYTF
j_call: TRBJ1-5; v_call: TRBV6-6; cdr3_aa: CASSYSTAPNQPQHF
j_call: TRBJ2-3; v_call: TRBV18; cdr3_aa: CASSPNPQATTDTQYF
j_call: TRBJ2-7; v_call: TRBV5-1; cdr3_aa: CASSLGPGTSGIYEQYF
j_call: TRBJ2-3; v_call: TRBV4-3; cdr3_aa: CASSQDAGFNVVWTDTQYF
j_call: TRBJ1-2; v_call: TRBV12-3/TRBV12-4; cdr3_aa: CASSIRIFF
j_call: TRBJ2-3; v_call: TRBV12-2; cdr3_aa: CASRPGQASTDTQYF
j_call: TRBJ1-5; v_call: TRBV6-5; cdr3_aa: CASTLRTDQPQHF
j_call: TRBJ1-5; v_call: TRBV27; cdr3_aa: CASSWGQGRNQPQHF
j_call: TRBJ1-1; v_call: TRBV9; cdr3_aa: CASSRGGNTEAFF
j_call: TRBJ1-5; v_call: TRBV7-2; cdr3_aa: CACGQGNNQPQHF
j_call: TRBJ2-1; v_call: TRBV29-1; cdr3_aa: CSGGGGGRGNEQFF
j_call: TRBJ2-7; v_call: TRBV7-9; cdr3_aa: CASSARDRGYEQYF
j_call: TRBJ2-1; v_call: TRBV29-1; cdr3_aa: CSVSQGSSNGNEQFF
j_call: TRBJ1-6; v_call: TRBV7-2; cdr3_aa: CASSLGTGGYSPLHF